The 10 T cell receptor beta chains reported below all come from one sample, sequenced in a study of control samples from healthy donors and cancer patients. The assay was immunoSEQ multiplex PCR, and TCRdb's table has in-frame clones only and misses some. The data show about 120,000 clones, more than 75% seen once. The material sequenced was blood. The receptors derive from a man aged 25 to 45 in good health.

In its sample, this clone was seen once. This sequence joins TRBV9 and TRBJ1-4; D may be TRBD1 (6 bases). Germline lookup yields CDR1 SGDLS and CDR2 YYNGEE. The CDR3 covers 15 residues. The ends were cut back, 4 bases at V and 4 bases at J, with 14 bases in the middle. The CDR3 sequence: CASSLMGGSNEKLFF. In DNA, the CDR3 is TGTGCCAGCAGCCTCATGGGGGGCAGTAATGAAAAACTGTTTTTT.

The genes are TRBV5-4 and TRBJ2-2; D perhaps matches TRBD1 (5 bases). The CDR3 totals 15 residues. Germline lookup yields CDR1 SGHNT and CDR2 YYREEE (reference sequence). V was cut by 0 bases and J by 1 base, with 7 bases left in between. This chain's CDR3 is CASSLDRRNTGELFF. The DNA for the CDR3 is TGTGCCAGCAGCTTGGACAGGCGGAACACCGGGGAGCTGTTTTTT.

The CDR3 DNA follows: TGTGCCAGCTCACCGGGCATTTACACTGAAGCTTTCTTT. Translating it yields CASSPGIYTEAFF. V and J are TRBV18 and TRBJ1-1; D is unresolved. Germline V gives CDR1 KGHSH, CDR2 LQKENI. CDR3 length: 13 residues. Trimming cost V 3 bases and J 3 bases, with 8 bases left between them.

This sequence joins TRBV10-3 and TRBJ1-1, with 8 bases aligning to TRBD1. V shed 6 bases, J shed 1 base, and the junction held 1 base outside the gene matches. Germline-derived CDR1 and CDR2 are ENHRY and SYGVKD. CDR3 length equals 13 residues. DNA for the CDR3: TGTGCCATCAGGGGACAGGCGAACACTGAAGCTTTCTTT. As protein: CAIRGQANTEAFF.

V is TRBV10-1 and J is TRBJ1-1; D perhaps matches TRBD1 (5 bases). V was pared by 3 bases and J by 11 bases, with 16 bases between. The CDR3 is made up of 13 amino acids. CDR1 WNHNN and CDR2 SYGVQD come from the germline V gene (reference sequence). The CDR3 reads CASSEEGRPSAFF. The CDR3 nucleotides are TGCGCCAGCAGTGAAGAGGGACGTCCTTCGGCTTTCTTT.

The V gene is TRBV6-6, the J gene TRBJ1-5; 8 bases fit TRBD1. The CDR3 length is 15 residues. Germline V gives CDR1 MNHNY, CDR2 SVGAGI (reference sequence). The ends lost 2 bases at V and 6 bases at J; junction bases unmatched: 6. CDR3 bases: TGTGCCAGCAGTTACACACAGGGGGACCGTCAGCCCCAGCATTTT. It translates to CASSYTQGDRQPQHF.

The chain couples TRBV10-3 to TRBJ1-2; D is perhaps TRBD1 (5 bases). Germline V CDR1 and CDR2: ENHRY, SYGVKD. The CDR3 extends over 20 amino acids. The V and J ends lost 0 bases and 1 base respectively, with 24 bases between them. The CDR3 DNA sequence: TGTGCCATCAGTGAGTCGCTCGCGGAACAGGCCACTCAGTTTAACTATGGCTACACCTTC. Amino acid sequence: CAISESLAEQATQFNYGYTF.

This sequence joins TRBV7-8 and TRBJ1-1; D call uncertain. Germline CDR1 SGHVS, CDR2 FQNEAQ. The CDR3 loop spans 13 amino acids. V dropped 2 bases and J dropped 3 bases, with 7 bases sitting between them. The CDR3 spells CASSLLVDTEAFF. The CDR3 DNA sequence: TGTGCCAGCAGCTTATTAGTTGACACTGAAGCTTTCTTT.

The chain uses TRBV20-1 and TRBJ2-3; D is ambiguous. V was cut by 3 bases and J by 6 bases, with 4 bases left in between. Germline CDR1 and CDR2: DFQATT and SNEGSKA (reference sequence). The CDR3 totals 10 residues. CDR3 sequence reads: CSAREDTQYF. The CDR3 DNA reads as TGCAGTGCTAGGGAGGATACGCAGTATTTT.

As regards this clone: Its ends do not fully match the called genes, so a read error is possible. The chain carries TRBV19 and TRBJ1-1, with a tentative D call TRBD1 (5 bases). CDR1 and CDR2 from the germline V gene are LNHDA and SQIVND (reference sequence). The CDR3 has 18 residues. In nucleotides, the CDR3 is TGTGCCAGTAATATACCTGCTTCGGGCGGGACTCGGAACACTGAAGCTTTCTTT. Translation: CASNIPASGGTRNTEAFF.